A selection of T cell receptor beta chains follows, all from one sample in a study of neurological immune-mediated disorders. In TCRdb, the 5' RACE reads were re-called with MiXCR into one record per CDR3 protein. The data show just over 30,000 distinct CDR3 sequences, around 5.9% seen once. Source material: CD4+ T cells from blood. All receptors derive from a woman aged 45-59 years in good health. Both conserved end residues are part of each CDR3. The order of the fields is V gene, J gene, D gene, clone size, CDR3 protein, CDR3 DNA. D genes are given only for firm matches. Some rows have no size entry. The others give once, few or many, or a class for an expanded clone.

v_call: TRBV20-1; j_call: TRBJ2-7; d_call: TRBD2; clone_size: -; cdr3_aa: CSARPGGLAGEGYEQYF; cdr3_nt: TGCAGTGCTAGACCCGGAGGACTAGCGGGGGAAGGATACGAGCAGTACTTC
v_call: TRBV7-2; j_call: TRBJ2-1; d_call: TRBD2; clone_size: many; cdr3_aa: CASFEGTSGINEQFF; cdr3_nt: TGTGCCAGCTTCGAAGGGACTAGCGGGATCAATGAGCAGTTCTTC
v_call: TRBV7-2; j_call: TRBJ2-3; d_call: -; clone_size: many; cdr3_aa: CASRGRRGGTDTQYF; cdr3_nt: TGTGCCAGCAGGGGGAGGCGAGGAGGAACAGATACGCAGTATTTT
v_call: TRBV10-2; j_call: TRBJ2-2; d_call: -; clone_size: many; cdr3_aa: CASRIQGAGELFF; cdr3_nt: TGCGCCAGCAGGATACAGGGCGCCGGGGAGCTGTTTTTT
v_call: TRBV2; j_call: TRBJ2-7; d_call: TRBD1; clone_size: many; cdr3_aa: CASRERDSPMFEQYF; cdr3_nt: TGTGCCAGCAGGGAACGGGACAGCCCCATGTTCGAGCAGTACTTC
v_call: TRBV5-1; j_call: TRBJ1-3; d_call: -; clone_size: many; cdr3_aa: CASSPGPRTTGRSGNTIYF; cdr3_nt: TGCGCCAGCAGCCCGGGGCCCAGAACTACAGGGCGCTCTGGAAACACCATATATTTT
v_call: TRBV28; j_call: TRBJ2-2; d_call: -; clone_size: many; cdr3_aa: CATQGPISLGQNTGELFF; cdr3_nt: TGTGCCACCCAAGGACCTATCAGCCTCGGACAGAACACCGGGGAGCTGTTTTTT
v_call: TRBV24-1; j_call: TRBJ2-2; d_call: -; clone_size: many; cdr3_aa: CATSDWGAGELFF; cdr3_nt: TGTGCCACCAGTGACTGGGGGGCCGGGGAGCTGTTTTTT
v_call: TRBV7-2; j_call: TRBJ2-2; d_call: TRBD2; clone_size: many; cdr3_aa: CASSLMTSGGGELFF; cdr3_nt: TGTGCCAGCAGCCTAATGACTAGCGGTGGCGGGGAGCTGTTTTTT
v_call: TRBV20-1; j_call: TRBJ2-7; d_call: TRBD1; clone_size: many; cdr3_aa: CSAPTGGLYEQYF; cdr3_nt: TGCAGTGCACCGACAGGGGGCCTCTACGAGCAGTACTTC
v_call: TRBV11-2; j_call: TRBJ1-6; d_call: TRBD1; clone_size: -; cdr3_aa: CASSLEPGQSSPINF; cdr3_nt: TGTGCCAGCAGCTTAGAACCGGGACAGAGTTCACCCATCAACTTT
v_call: TRBV6-2/TRBV6-3; j_call: TRBJ2-7; d_call: -; clone_size: -; cdr3_aa: CASRQPQAHSYEQYF; cdr3_nt: TGTGCCAGCAGGCAGCCCCAAGCGCACTCCTACGAGCAGTACTTC
v_call: TRBV7-2; j_call: TRBJ1-1; d_call: TRBD1; clone_size: many; cdr3_aa: CASSLAGTGVLTEAFF; cdr3_nt: TGTGCCAGCAGCTTAGCTGGGACAGGGGTTTTGACTGAAGCTTTCTTT
v_call: TRBV25-1; j_call: TRBJ2-2; d_call: TRBD2; clone_size: many; cdr3_aa: CASSQRGSGSSGELFF; cdr3_nt: TGTGCCAGCAGTCAACGGGGTAGCGGGAGTTCCGGGGAGCTGTTTTTT
v_call: TRBV20-1; j_call: TRBJ2-7; d_call: -; clone_size: many; cdr3_aa: CSARYIDYEQYF; cdr3_nt: TGCAGTGCTAGATACATTGACTACGAGCAGTACTTC
v_call: TRBV20-1; j_call: TRBJ2-5; d_call: TRBD2; clone_size: many; cdr3_aa: CSASIAGAQETQYF; cdr3_nt: TGCAGTGCTAGTATTGCGGGAGCGCAAGAGACCCAGTACTTC
v_call: TRBV30; j_call: TRBJ2-1; d_call: -; clone_size: many; cdr3_aa: CAWKGSGSYNEQFF; cdr3_nt: TGTGCCTGGAAGGGGAGCGGCTCCTACAATGAGCAGTTCTTC
v_call: TRBV11-2; j_call: TRBJ2-3; d_call: TRBD2; clone_size: many; cdr3_aa: CASSTRRTSGSIADTQYF; cdr3_nt: TGTGCCAGCAGCACCCGCAGGACTAGCGGGAGTATTGCAGATACGCAGTATTTT
v_call: TRBV20-1; j_call: TRBJ2-7; d_call: -; clone_size: few; cdr3_aa: CSAKSSYEQYF; cdr3_nt: TGCAGTGCTAAGAGCTCCTACGAGCAGTACTTC
v_call: TRBV10-3; j_call: TRBJ2-6; d_call: -; clone_size: many; cdr3_aa: CAITQTDSGANVLTF; cdr3_nt: TGTGCCATCACACAGACAGACTCTGGGGCCAACGTCCTGACTTTC
v_call: TRBV6-1; j_call: TRBJ1-4; d_call: TRBD1; clone_size: many; cdr3_aa: CASSESTGVEKLFF; cdr3_nt: TGTGCCAGCAGTGAAAGCACAGGGGTCGAAAAACTGTTTTTT
v_call: TRBV15; j_call: TRBJ1-2; d_call: TRBD1; clone_size: medium-sized; cdr3_aa: CATSRETGQVPYGYTF; cdr3_nt: TGTGCCACCAGCAGAGAGACTGGACAGGTTCCCTATGGCTACACCTTC
v_call: TRBV14; j_call: TRBJ2-7; d_call: TRBD1; clone_size: many; cdr3_aa: CASSQHRDRRYEQYF; cdr3_nt: TGTGCCAGCAGCCAACACCGGGACAGACGTTACGAGCAGTACTTC
v_call: TRBV28; j_call: TRBJ1-4; d_call: -; clone_size: many; cdr3_aa: CASSSRTYRVGEEKLFF; cdr3_nt: TGTGCCAGCAGTTCACGAACCTACAGGGTGGGGGAAGAAAAACTGTTTTTT
v_call: TRBV11-2; j_call: TRBJ1-2; d_call: -; clone_size: many; cdr3_aa: CASSLEDSLYGYTF; cdr3_nt: TGTGCCAGCAGCTTAGAAGACAGCCTCTATGGCTACACCTTC
v_call: TRBV7-2; j_call: TRBJ1-5; d_call: -; clone_size: many; cdr3_aa: CASSTRAGNQPQHF; cdr3_nt: TGTGCCAGCAGCACCCGAGCAGGCAATCAGCCCCAGCATTTT
v_call: TRBV28; j_call: TRBJ1-5; d_call: -; clone_size: many; cdr3_aa: CASSLEGYSNQPQHF; cdr3_nt: TGTGCCAGCAGTTTAGAAGGGTACAGCAATCAGCCCCAGCATTTT
v_call: TRBV20-1; j_call: TRBJ2-1; d_call: TRBD2; clone_size: many; cdr3_aa: CSARDPGGANEQFF; cdr3_nt: TGCAGTGCTAGAGATCCGGGGGGAGCCAATGAGCAGTTCTTC
v_call: TRBV11-2; j_call: TRBJ2-1; d_call: -; clone_size: many; cdr3_aa: CASSRDFYNEQFF; cdr3_nt: TGTGCCAGCAGCCGGGACTTCTACAATGAGCAGTTCTTC
v_call: TRBV19; j_call: TRBJ2-3; d_call: -; clone_size: many; cdr3_aa: CASKDGGYTDTQYF; cdr3_nt: TGTGCCAGTAAGGACGGGGGCTACACAGATACGCAGTATTTT
v_call: TRBV6-6; j_call: TRBJ2-5; d_call: -; clone_size: many; cdr3_aa: CASSYDRQETQYF; cdr3_nt: TGTGCCAGCAGTTACGACAGACAAGAGACCCAGTACTTC
v_call: TRBV5-1; j_call: TRBJ2-2; d_call: -; clone_size: many; cdr3_aa: CASSLSAAGTGELFF; cdr3_nt: TGCGCCAGCAGCCTCTCGGCCGCCGGAACCGGGGAGCTGTTTTTT
v_call: TRBV30; j_call: TRBJ1-1; d_call: -; clone_size: many; cdr3_aa: CAWRVGYFEAFF; cdr3_nt: TGTGCCTGGAGAGTGGGCTACTTTGAAGCTTTCTTT
v_call: TRBV2; j_call: TRBJ1-5; d_call: -; clone_size: many; cdr3_aa: CASSVGLSNQPQHF; cdr3_nt: TGTGCCAGCAGTGTGGGGCTGAGCAATCAGCCCCAGCATTTT
v_call: TRBV7-3; j_call: TRBJ2-1; d_call: TRBD2; clone_size: many; cdr3_aa: CASSPGLAEYNEQFF; cdr3_nt: TGTGCCAGCAGCCCAGGACTAGCGGAGTACAATGAGCAGTTCTTC
v_call: TRBV4-3; j_call: TRBJ2-7; d_call: -; clone_size: many; cdr3_aa: CASSQVGTAGSYEQYF; cdr3_nt: TGCGCCAGCAGCCAAGTTGGGACGGCCGGCTCCTACGAGCAGTACTTC
v_call: TRBV27; j_call: TRBJ2-5; d_call: -; clone_size: -; cdr3_aa: CASRLAPFGETQYF; cdr3_nt: TGTGCCAGCAGACTAGCCCCTTTTGGTGAGACCCAGTACTTC
v_call: TRBV7-2; j_call: TRBJ2-1; d_call: TRBD2; clone_size: many; cdr3_aa: CASSSGLGSNEQFF; cdr3_nt: TGTGCCAGCAGCTCGGGACTAGGTTCCAATGAGCAGTTCTTC
v_call: TRBV28; j_call: TRBJ2-7; d_call: TRBD1; clone_size: many; cdr3_aa: CASSQTGTVNYEQYF; cdr3_nt: TGTGCCAGCAGTCAAACCGGGACAGTGAACTACGAGCAGTACTTC
v_call: TRBV20-1; j_call: TRBJ2-1; d_call: -; clone_size: many; cdr3_aa: CSARDGGYNEQFF; cdr3_nt: TGCAGTGCTAGAGACGGGGGCTACAATGAGCAGTTCTTC
v_call: TRBV20-1; j_call: TRBJ1-2; d_call: -; clone_size: medium-sized; cdr3_aa: CSARRQENYGYTF; cdr3_nt: TGCAGTGCTAGGCGGCAGGAGAACTATGGCTACACCTTC
v_call: TRBV7-2; j_call: TRBJ2-2; d_call: -; clone_size: many; cdr3_aa: CASSLNGGGTGELFF; cdr3_nt: TGTGCCAGCAGCTTAAATGGTGGGGGTACCGGGGAGCTGTTTTTT
v_call: TRBV29-1; j_call: TRBJ1-4; d_call: -; clone_size: many; cdr3_aa: CSVAKNEKLFF; cdr3_nt: TGCAGCGTTGCCAAAAATGAAAAACTGTTTTTT
v_call: TRBV7-2; j_call: TRBJ1-5; d_call: TRBD1; clone_size: many; cdr3_aa: CASSLRDRGGQPQHF; cdr3_nt: TGTGCCAGCAGCTTAAGGGACAGGGGCGGTCAGCCCCAGCATTTT
v_call: TRBV3-1; j_call: TRBJ2-4; d_call: TRBD1; clone_size: many; cdr3_aa: CASSHITGGRNIQYF; cdr3_nt: TGTGCCAGCAGCCATATAACAGGGGGCAGAAACATTCAGTACTTC
v_call: TRBV20-1; j_call: TRBJ1-2; d_call: -; clone_size: many; cdr3_aa: CSARAGASYGYTF; cdr3_nt: TGCAGTGCTAGGGCAGGGGCCTCCTATGGCTACACCTTC